This T cell receptor (beta chain) was sequenced in a study of spatial heterogeneity in lung cancer. The wider study: Fewer alpha-chain than beta-chain sequences were consistently detected.

The CDR3 is made up of 15 amino acids. Trimming took off 5 bases at V and 4 bases at J, with 17 bases between the two ends. TCRdb called the 5' RACE reads again in MiXCR, with one record for every CDR3 protein. The data hold about 15,000 distinct CDR3 sequences, with roughly 5.7% observed a single time. Study observations and caveats: The estimate shows that only about 6.6% of tumor T cells were covered for alpha and approximately 13% for beta chains. Tumoral mutation counts were tracked by counts of expanded intratumoral alpha and beta TCRs.

At least ten counts were recorded for this clonotype. What it binds is not known. Time point denoted: sample taken at primary tumor resection. Tumor, nontumor lung or frozen PBMC supplied whole RNA, sequenced without sorting. The genes are TRBV12-3 or TRBV12-4 and TRBJ1-2; D not certain. This TCR was recovered from a male donor with early-stage non-small cell lung cancer. The input for sequencing was lung tumor tissue, taken at surgery. The CDR3 loop is CASSTRQNGIYGYTF. CDR3 nucleotides: TGTGCCAGCAGTACCAGACAAAATGGGATCTATGGCTACACCTTC.